Following are 9 T cell receptor beta chains from one sample sequenced in a study of regulatory T cells in long-lasting Graves disease. Indicated time point: persistent/refractory GD, antithyroid drugs over 5 years with positive TRAb. The TCR library was made from RNA extracted from PBMCs. Construction of TCR beta libraries relied on iRepertoire HTBI primers and on Arm-PCR targeting CDR3 regions. From the multiplex PCR reads, TCRdb called clonotypes with MiXCR, one entry per CDR3 protein. The table lists 600,000 to 850,000 distinct CDR3 sequences, 30% of them singletons, with roughly 41% in the top ten. The sample here was peripheral blood mononuclear cells (PBMCs), taken when the disease was refractory, from a patient treated with antithyroid drugs. These receptor sequences come from a female donor with Graves disease.

Remarks on this clonotype: One end of the junction is discordant with germline, which a read error may explain. The chain uses TRBV5-1 and TRBJ1-2, with 12 bases matching TRBD1. CDR1 is SGHRS, CDR2 YFSETQ, per germline. The CDR3 consists of 18 residues. CDR3 loop: CASRRDRGLSDNHYDYTF. As DNA, the CDR3 is TGCGCCAGCAGGCGGGACAGGGGGCTCTCCGATAATCACTATGACTACACCTTC.

The J gene is TRBJ1-1, the V gene TRBV6-9; possibly TRBD1 for D (6 bases). V lost 3 bases and J 8 bases, leaving 16 bases between the germline ends. This CDR3 has 14 residues. Germline CDR1 MNHGY, CDR2 SVAAGI. Written as DNA, the CDR3 is TGTGCCAGCAGTTACCACGCGACAGGTACCGAAGCTTTCTTT. Amino acid sequence: CASSYHATGTEAFF.

The chain uses TRBV11-2 and TRBJ2-5; 9 bases line up with TRBD2. This CDR3 contains 16 residues. Trimming at V came to 1 base and at J to 4 bases, leaving 7 bases not matched to a gene. Germline CDR1 SGHAT, CDR2 FQNNGV. CDR3 protein: CASSLAGLAPRETQYF. The CDR3 DNA is TGTGCCAGCAGCTTAGCTGGACTAGCGCCCCGAGAGACCCAGTACTTC. The whole variable domain, remainder taken from reference TRBV11-2 and TRBJ2-5, is EAGVAQSPRYKIIEKRQSVAFWCNPISGHATLYWYQQILGQGPKLLIQFQNNGVVDDSQLPKDRFSAERLKGVDSTLKIQPAKLEDSAVYLCASSLAGLAPRETQYFGPGTRLLVL.

This clonotype was seen at least ten times. The V gene is TRBV6-1, the J gene TRBJ1-2, with D maybe TRBD1 (5 bases). Trimming removed 5 bases from V and 9 bases from J, with 25 bases in between. This CDR3 is 16 amino acids long. The V gene's germline CDR1 is MNHNS and CDR2 SASEGT. CDR3 sequence (DNA): TGTGCCAGCAGTCACGGCATTCTTAGGGACGGTAATCGCTACACCTTC. Translating it yields CASSHGILRDGNRYTF.

The chain links TRBV28 to TRBJ1-2; 9 bases are a match to TRBD1. Germline values: CDR1 MDHEN, CDR2 SYDVKM. V trimming: 3 bases; J trimming: 7 bases; junction bases outside the gene matches: 6. The CDR3 is 14 amino acids. CDR3 DNA: TGTGCCAGCAGTTTGCCGGGACAGGGCGGTGGCTACACCTTC. This codes for CASSLPGQGGGYTF.

The chain carries TRBV15 and TRBJ2-5; 7 nucleotides match TRBD1. Germline V gene sequence: CDR1 LNHNV, CDR2 YYDKDF (reference sequence). The ends lost 0 bases at V and 6 bases at J; junction bases unmatched: 10. This CDR3 has 16 residues. The CDR3 here is CATSRELAGTVKTQYF. Here the CDR3 DNA reads TGTGCCACCAGCAGAGAACTCGCCGGGACAGTAAAGACCCAGTACTTC. The full variable domain, its missing parts supplied by reference TRBV15 and TRBJ2-5, is DAMVIQNPRYQVTQFGKPVTLSCSQTLNHNVMYWYQQKSSQAPKLLFHYYDKDFNNEADTPDNFQSRRPNTSFCFLDIRSPGLGDTAMYLCATSRELAGTVKTQYFGPGTRLLVL.

This clonotype has a handful of counts. This chain uses TRBV12-3 or TRBV12-4 with TRBJ1-1; weak D call: TRBD1 (6 bases). CDR3 length: 16 residues. Trimming left V 1 base short and J 0 bases short, with 12 bases between. CDR3 protein: CASSLVTGALNTEAFF. Here the CDR3 DNA reads TGTGCCAGCAGTTTAGTAACGGGGGCGCTGAACACTGAAGCTTTCTTT.

This chain uses TRBV15 with TRBJ1-1, with a possible D match to TRBD1 (5 bases). Between the trimmed V and J ends, which lost 5 bases and 0 bases, there was a span of 16 bases. The CDR3 has 16 amino acids. CDR1 and CDR2 from the germline V gene are LNHNV and YYDKDF (reference sequence). Written as DNA, the CDR3 is TGTGCCACCAGCTATAAGGTAGCACAGGTGAACACTGAAGCTTTCTTT. Protein sequence: CATSYKVAQVNTEAFF.

The sample holds many counts of this clonotype. This chain uses TRBV6-2 or TRBV6-3 with TRBJ2-7; D gene uncertain. V dropped 5 bases and J dropped 1 base, with 9 bases sitting between them. This CDR3 has 13 residues. Germline V lookup: CDR1 MNHEY, CDR2 SVGEGT. This CDR3 is CASSRAISYEQYF. The CDR3 nucleotides read TGTGCCAGCAGTCGGGCTATTTCCTACGAGCAGTACTTC.